Sequencing of this T cell receptor (beta chain) was carried out in a study of shared clonotypes between healthy human individuals. About the study: The study enrolled a couple of women and three men aged 18 to 49.

With respect to this clone: Its cognate antigen is unknown.

Genomic DNA (from each subset) was split evenly across several immunoSEQ plates. Profiling relied on immunoSEQ multiplex PCR, and the TCRdb table lists in-frame clones only, not all of them. Altogether around 300,000 clones are present, roughly 91% being singletons, with the ten largest covering around 15%. Findings of the study overall: Represented diversity, genetic and exposure-history alike, was limited by few donors. A generally larger estimated richness was seen in naive subsets than in memory subsets.

V was pared by 1 base and J by 7 bases, with 23 bases between. Germline CDR1 SQVTM, CDR2 ANQGSEA. This CDR3 comprises 16 residues. The TCR originated in a man between 18 and 29 years old in good health. What was sequenced was memory CD8+ T cells sorted from blood. As to subset: CD45RO+ cells pooled with CCR7-negative TemRA cells. The V call is TRBV29-1, the J call TRBJ2-7; D may correspond to TRBD1 or TRBD2 (5 bases each). CDR3 bases: TGCAGCGTTGAAGGACTGGAGGACAAGGTATACGGAGAGCAGTACTTC. The encoded protein is CSVEGLEDKVYGEQYF.